This TCR beta chain was documented in a study of multiple sclerosis patients with progressive multifocal leukoencephalopathy. Study findings and constraints: TRBV and TRBJ usage showed no common pattern when PML developed.

The CDR3 covers 13 residues. Trimming removed 5 bases from V and 7 bases from J, with 15 bases in between. Per germline, CDR1 SGHRS and CDR2 YFSETQ. This table comes from immunoSEQ multiplex PCR, and its TCRdb copy is limited to in-frame clones, with some not included. Among approximately 30,000 clones listed, around 90% were seen once. Specified time point: about a year of natalizumab therapy. Multiple sclerosis patients on natalizumab who never developed PML served as longitudinally sampled controls. T1 marks 6 months and T2 marks 12 months of natalizumab therapy. Points on this clone: Its antigen is unidentified.

The sample in question was PBMCs, obtained from a patient treated with natalizumab. V gene TRBV5-1 combines with J gene TRBJ1-2; no firm D call. This TCR came from a human donor with multiple sclerosis. For the CDR3, the DNA is TGCGCCAGCAGTGAAGGTATCGCGGGTGGCTACACCTTC. Its protein product is CASSEGIAGGYTF.